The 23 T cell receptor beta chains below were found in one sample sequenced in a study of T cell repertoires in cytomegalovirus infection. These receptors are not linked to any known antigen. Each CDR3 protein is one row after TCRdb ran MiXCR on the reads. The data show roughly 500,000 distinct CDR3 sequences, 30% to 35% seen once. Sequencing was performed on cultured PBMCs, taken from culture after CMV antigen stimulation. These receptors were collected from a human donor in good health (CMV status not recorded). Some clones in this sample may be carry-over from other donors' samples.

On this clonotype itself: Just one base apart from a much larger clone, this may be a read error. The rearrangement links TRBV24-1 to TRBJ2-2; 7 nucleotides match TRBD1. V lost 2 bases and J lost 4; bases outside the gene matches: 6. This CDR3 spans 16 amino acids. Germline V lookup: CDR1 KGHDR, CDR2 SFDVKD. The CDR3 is CATSDSANRGTGELFF. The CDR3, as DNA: TGTGCCACCAGTGATTCAGCGAACAGGGGCACCGGGGAGCTGTTTTTT.

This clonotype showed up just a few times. CDR3 nucleotides: TGCAGTGCTACAGCCTTGGGGGAGACCCAGTACTTC. It is translated as CSATALGETQYF. The chain employs TRBV20-1 and TRBJ2-5; D call uncertain. Germline CDR1 reads DFQATT; CDR2 reads SNEGSKA (reference sequence). V was clipped by 4 bases and J by 5 bases, with 11 bases between them. The CDR3 extends over 12 amino acids.

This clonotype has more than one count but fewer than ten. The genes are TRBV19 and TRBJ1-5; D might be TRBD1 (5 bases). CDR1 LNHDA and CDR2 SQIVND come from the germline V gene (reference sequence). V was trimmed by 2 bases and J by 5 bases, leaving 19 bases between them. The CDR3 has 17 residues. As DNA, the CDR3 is TGTGCCAGTAGTATATTTCGGGCAGGGCGGACGGATCAGCCCCAGCATTTT. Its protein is CASSIFRAGRTDQPQHF.

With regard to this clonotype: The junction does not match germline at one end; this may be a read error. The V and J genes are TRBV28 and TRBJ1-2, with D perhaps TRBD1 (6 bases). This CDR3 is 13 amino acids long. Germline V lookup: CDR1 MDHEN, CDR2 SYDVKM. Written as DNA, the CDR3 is TGTGCCAGCAGTTTGTTGAATGGGGGGGGCCGCTCCTTC. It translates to CASSLLNGGGRSF.

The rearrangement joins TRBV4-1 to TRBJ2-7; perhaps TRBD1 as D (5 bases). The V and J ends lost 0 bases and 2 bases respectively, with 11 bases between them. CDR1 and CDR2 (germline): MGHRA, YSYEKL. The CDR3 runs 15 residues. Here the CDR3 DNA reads TGCGCCAGCAGCCAAGAAGAAGCAGGGCCCTACGAGCAGTACTTC. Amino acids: CASSQEEAGPYEQYF.

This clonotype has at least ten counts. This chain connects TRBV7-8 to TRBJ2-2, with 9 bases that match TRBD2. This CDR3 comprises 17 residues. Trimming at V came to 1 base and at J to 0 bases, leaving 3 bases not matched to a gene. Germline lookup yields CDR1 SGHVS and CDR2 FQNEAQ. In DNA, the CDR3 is TGTGCCAGCAGCTTAGTGACTAGCGGAACGAACACCGGGGAGCTGTTTTTT. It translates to CASSLVTSGTNTGELFF.

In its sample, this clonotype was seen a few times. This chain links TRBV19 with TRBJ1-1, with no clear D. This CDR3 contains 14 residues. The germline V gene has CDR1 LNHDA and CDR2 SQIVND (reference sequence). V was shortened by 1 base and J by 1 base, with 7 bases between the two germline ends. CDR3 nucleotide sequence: TGTGCCAGTAGTATAGCCGGCCAGAACACTGAAGCTTTCTTT. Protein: CASSIAGQNTEAFF. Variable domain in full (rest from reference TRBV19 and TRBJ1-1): DGGITQSPKYLFRKEGQNVTLSCEQNLNHDAMYWYRQDPGQGLRLIYYSQIVNDFQKGDIAEGYSVSREKKESFPLTVTSAQKNPTAFYLCASSIAGQNTEAFFGQGTRLTVV.

DNA of the CDR3: TGTGCCAGCAGCGAGGGGGGTCCTTCCTACAATGAGCAGTTCTTC. This translates into CASSEGGPSYNEQFF. J is TRBJ2-1 and V is TRBV5-4, with D perhaps TRBD1 or TRBD2 (6 bases each). V lost 4 bases and J 1 base, leaving 12 bases between the germline ends. CDR3 length equals 15 residues. Germline V gives CDR1 SGHNT, CDR2 YYREEE (reference sequence).

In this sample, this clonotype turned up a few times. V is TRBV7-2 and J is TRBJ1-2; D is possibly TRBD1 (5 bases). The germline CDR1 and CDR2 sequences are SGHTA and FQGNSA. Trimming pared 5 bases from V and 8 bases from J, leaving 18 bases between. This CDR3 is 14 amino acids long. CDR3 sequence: CASSIQNGGSGYTF. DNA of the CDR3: TGTGCCAGCAGCATACAAAATGGGGGATCAGGCTACACCTTC.

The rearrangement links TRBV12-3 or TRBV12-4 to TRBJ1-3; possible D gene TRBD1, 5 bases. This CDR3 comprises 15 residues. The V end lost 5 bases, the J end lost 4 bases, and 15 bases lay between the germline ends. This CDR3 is CASSAGTEAGNTIYF. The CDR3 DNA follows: TGTGCCAGCAGTGCCGGGACCGAGGCAGGAAACACCATATATTTT.

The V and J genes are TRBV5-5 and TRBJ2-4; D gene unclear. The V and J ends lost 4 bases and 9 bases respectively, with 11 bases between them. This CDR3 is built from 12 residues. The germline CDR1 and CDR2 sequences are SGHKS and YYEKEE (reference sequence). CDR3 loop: CASSLGTGIQYF. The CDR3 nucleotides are TGTGCCAGCAGCCTCGGCACGGGCATTCAGTACTTC.

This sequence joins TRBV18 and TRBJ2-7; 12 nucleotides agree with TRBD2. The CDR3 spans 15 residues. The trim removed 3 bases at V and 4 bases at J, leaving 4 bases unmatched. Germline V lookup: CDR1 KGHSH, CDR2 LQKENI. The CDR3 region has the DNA TGTGCCAGCTCACCGACTAGCGGGAGTTTGTACGAGCAGTACTTC. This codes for CASSPTSGSLYEQYF.

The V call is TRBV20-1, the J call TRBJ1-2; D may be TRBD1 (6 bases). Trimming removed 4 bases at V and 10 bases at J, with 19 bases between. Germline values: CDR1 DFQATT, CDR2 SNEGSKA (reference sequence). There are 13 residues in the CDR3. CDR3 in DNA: TGCAGTGCTACCGGGGGCCGCTATGGGGACTACACCTTC. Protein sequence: CSATGGRYGDYTF.

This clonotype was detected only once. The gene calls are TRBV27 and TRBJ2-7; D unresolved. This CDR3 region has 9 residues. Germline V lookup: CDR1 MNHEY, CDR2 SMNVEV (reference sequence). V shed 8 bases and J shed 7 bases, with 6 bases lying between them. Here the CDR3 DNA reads TGTGCCAGCCCCCCTGAGCAGTACGTC. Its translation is CASPPEQYV.

The chain's CDR3 is CASSFGDTTDTQYF. The CDR3 coding sequence is TGTGCCAGCAGCTTTGGAGACACCACAGATACGCAGTATTTT. This sequence joins TRBV7-2 and TRBJ2-3; D ambiguous. The CDR3 has 14 residues. Germline-derived CDR1 and CDR2 are SGHTA and FQGNSA. Between the trimmed V and J ends, which lost 3 bases and 2 bases, there was a span of 9 bases.

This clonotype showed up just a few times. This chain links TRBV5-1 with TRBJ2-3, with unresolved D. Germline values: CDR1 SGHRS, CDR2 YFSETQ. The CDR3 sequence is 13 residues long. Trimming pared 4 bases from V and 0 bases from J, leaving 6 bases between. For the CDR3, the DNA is TGCGCCAGCAGCCCCGTAAGCACAGATACGCAGTATTTT. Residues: CASSPVSTDTQYF.

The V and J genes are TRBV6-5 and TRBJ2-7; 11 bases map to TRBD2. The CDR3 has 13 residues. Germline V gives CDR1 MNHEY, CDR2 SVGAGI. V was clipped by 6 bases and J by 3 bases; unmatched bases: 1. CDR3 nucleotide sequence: TGTGCCAGCAGGGGACTAGCGGACTACGAGCAGTACGTC. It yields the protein CASRGLADYEQYV.

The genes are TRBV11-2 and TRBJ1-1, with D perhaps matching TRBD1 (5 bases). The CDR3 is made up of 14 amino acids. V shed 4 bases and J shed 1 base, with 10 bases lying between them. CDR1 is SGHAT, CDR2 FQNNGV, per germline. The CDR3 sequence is CASSWGPSNTEAFF. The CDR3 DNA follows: TGTGCCAGCAGCTGGGGACCCTCGAACACTGAAGCTTTCTTT.

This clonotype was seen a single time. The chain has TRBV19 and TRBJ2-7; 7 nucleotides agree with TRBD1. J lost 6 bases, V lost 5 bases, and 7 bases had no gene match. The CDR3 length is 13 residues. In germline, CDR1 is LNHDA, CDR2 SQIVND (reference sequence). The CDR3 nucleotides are TGTGCCAGTAGTGCAAGGGGACAGCCCGAGCAGTACGTC. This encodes CASSARGQPEQYV.

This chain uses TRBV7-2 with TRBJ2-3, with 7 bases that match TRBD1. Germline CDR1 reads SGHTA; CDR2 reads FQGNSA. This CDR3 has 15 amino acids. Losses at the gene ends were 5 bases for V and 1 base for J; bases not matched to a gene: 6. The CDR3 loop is CASSRATGGTDTQYF. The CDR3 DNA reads TGTGCCAGCAGCAGAGCAACAGGGGGCACAGATACGCAGTATTTT.

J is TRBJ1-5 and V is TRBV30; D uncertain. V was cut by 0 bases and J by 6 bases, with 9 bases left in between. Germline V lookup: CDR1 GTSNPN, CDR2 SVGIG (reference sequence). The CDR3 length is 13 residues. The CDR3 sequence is CAWSVRGFQPQHF. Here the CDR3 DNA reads TGTGCCTGGAGTGTACGTGGGTTTCAGCCCCAGCATTTT.

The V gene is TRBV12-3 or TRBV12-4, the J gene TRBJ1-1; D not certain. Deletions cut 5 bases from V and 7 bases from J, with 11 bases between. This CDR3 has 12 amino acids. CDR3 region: CASSPLDGEAFF. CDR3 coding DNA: TGTGCCAGCAGTCCCCTGGACGGTGAAGCTTTCTTT.

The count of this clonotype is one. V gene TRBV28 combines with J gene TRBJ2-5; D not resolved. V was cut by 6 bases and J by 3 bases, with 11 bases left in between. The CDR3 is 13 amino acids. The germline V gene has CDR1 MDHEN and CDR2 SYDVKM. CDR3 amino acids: CASSLWAKETQYF. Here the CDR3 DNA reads TGTGCCAGCAGCCTCTGGGCGAAAGAGACCCAGTACTTC.